This T cell receptor (beta chain) originates from a study of blood T cell repertoires in COVID-19. With V trimmed by 3 bases and J by 5 bases, 8 bases remained unmatched. The CDR3 runs 16 residues. Germline V gives CDR1 KGHSH, CDR2 LQKENI. Repertoires were generated with immunoSEQ multiplex PCR, while TCRdb's copy carries only in-frame clones and drops some. Here the sample spans 250,000 to 300,000 clones, approximately 88% being singletons. The V call is TRBV18, the J call TRBJ2-2; TRBD1 matches 8 bases. This receptor was obtained from a woman aged 65 to 85 with COVID-19, enrolled during active disease. Sequencing input: peripheral blood. CDR3 DNA: TGTGCCAGCTCACCCCGGACAGGGTGGGATACCGGGGAGCTGTTTTTT. It yields the protein CASSPRTGWDTGELFF.